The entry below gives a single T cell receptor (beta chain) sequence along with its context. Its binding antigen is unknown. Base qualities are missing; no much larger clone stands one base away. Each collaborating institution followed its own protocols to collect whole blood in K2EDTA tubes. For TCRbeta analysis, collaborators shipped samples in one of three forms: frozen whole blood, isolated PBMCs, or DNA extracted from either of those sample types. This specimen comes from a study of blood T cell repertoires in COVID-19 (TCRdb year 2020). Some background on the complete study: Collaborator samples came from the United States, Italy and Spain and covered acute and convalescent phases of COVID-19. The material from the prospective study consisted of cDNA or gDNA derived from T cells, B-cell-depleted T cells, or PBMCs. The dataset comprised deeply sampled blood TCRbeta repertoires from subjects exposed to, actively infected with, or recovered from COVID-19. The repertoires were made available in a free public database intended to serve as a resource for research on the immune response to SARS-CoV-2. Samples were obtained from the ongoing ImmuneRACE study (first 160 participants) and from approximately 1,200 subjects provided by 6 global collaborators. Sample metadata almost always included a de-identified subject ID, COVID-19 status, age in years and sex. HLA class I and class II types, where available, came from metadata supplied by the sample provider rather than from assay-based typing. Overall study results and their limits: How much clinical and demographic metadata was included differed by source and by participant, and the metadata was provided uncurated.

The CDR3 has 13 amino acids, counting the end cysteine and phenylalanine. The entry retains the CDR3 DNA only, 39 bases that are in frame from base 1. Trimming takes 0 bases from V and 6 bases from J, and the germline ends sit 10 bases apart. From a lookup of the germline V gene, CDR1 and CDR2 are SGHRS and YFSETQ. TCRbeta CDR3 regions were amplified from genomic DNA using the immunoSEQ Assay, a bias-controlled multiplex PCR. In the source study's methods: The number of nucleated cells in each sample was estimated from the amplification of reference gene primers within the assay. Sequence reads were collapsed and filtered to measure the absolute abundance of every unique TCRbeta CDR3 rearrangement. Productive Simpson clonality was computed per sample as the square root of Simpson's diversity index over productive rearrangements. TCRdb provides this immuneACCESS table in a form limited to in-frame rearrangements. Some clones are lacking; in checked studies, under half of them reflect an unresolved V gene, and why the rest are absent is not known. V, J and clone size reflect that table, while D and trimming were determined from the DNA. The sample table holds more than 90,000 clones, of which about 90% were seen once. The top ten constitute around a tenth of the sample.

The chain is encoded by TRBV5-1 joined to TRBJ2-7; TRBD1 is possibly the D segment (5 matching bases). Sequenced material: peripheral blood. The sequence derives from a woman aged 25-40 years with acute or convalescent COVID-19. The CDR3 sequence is CASSLAGQGEQYF. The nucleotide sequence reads TGCGCCAGCAGCTTGGCAGGGCAAGGCGAGCAGTACTTC.